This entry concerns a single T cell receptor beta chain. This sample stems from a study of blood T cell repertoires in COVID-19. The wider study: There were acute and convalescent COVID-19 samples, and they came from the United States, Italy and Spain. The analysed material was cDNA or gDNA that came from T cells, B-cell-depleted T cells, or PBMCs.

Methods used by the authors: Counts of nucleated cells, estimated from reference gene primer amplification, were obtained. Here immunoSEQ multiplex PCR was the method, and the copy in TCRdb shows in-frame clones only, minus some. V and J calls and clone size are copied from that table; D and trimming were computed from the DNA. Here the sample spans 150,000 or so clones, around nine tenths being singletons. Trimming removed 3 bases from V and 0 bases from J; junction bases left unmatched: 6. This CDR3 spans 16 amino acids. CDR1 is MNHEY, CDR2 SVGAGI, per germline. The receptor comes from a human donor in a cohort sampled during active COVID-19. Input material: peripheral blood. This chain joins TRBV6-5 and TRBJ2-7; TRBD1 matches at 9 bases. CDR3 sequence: CASSYSGTGSSYEQYF. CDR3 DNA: TGTGCCAGCAGTTATTCCGGGACAGGGTCCTCCTACGAGCAGTACTTC.